Following are 32 T cell receptor beta chains from one sample sequenced in a study of radiation and T cells in renal cell carcinoma. Regarding treatment: treatment-naive control, cytoreductive nephrectomy. Sequenced by immunoSEQ multiplex PCR; TCRdb stores in-frame clones only, minus some. The table shows approximately 5,700 clones, with about two thirds occurring only once. The specimen comprised tumor tissue, sampled from a patient whose treatment was nephrectomy without radiotherapy. These receptors were obtained from a human donor with renal cell carcinoma.

This clone was seen only once. The chain carries TRBV5-1 and TRBJ2-2; D may correspond to TRBD1 or TRBD2 (5 bases each). The CDR3 totals 18 residues. V was trimmed by 4 bases and J by 6 bases, leaving 25 bases between them. In germline, CDR1 is SGHRS, CDR2 YFSETQ. The CDR3 bases are TGCGCCAGCAGCCCTTCCGCCGGGACCCACCTTGGGTCCGGGGAGCTGTTTTTT. Translation: CASSPSAGTHLGSGELFF.

The chain recombines TRBV4-2 with TRBJ2-6; D is unresolved. CDR1 is LGHNA, CDR2 YNFKEQ, per germline. The CDR3 covers 17 residues. V lost 4 bases and J 0 bases, leaving 13 bases between the germline ends. The CDR3 coding sequence is TGTGCCAGCAGCCCTCGAGGACCTACCTCTGGGGCCAACGTCCTGACTTTC. Translated: CASSPRGPTSGANVLTF.

The chain employs TRBV18 and TRBJ1-2; D perhaps matches TRBD1 (5 bases). The length of the CDR3 is 13 residues. Germline CDR1 and CDR2: KGHSH and LQKENI. The V gene lost 3 bases and the J gene lost 6 bases, with 11 bases spanning the gap. CDR3 sequence: CASSPGPEDGYTF. CDR3 nucleotides: TGTGCCAGCTCACCGGGACCGGAGGATGGCTACACCTTC.

V usage is TRBV9 and J usage is TRBJ2-1, with 9 bases matching TRBD1. CDR1 and CDR2 (germline): SGDLS, YYNGEE. The CDR3 runs 15 residues. Trimming cost V 3 bases and J 5 bases; bases outside gene matches: 6. CDR3 protein: CASSAGTGYDNEQFF. Here the CDR3 DNA reads TGTGCCAGCAGCGCCGGGACAGGGTATGACAATGAGCAGTTCTTC.

The rearrangement uses TRBV5-8 and TRBJ2-3; D is uncertain. The CDR3 covers 12 residues. V dropped 3 bases and J dropped 6 bases, with 8 bases sitting between them. CDR1 and CDR2 from the germline V gene are SGHTS and YDEGEE. In DNA form, the CDR3 reads TGTGCCAGCAGCTCATACACGGATACGCAGTATTTT. Translating it yields CASSSYTDTQYF.

The V call is TRBV2, the J call TRBJ2-2; 10 nucleotides match TRBD1. V was pared by 1 base and J by 6 bases, with 5 bases of the junction left unmatched. Looked up from germline, CDR1 is SNHLY and CDR2 is FYNNEI. The CDR3 is made up of 16 amino acids. The CDR3 is CASSEVRTGGAGELFF. As DNA, the CDR3 is TGTGCCAGCAGTGAAGTAAGGACAGGGGGGGCCGGGGAGCTGTTTTTT. Looking up the rest from reference TRBV2 and TRBJ2-2 gives the full variable domain: EPEVTQTPSHQVTQMGQEVILRCVPISNHLYFYWYRQILGQKVEFLVSFYNNEISEKSEIFDDQFSVERPDGSNFTLKIRSTKLEDSAMYFCASSEVRTGGAGELFFGEGSRLTVL.

V is TRBV5-1 and J is TRBJ2-5, with TRBD2 as a possible D gene (5 bases). V lost 4 bases and J lost 2, with 15 bases in between. CDR1 and CDR2 from the germline V gene are SGHRS and YFSETQ. This CDR3 contains 15 residues. DNA for the CDR3: TGCGCCAGCAGCGCATCGGGGAGAGGGCAAGAGACCCAGTACTTC. This sequence encodes CASSASGRGQETQYF.

The chain carries TRBV28 and TRBJ2-3; 13 bases map to TRBD2. The J segment lost 7 bases and the V segment lost 3 bases, leaving 7 bases of the junction unmatched. Germline assignment: CDR1 MDHEN and CDR2 SYDVKM. The CDR3 totals 16 residues. The chain's CDR3 is CASSFWTSGRGYTQYF. CDR3 nucleotides: TGTGCCAGCAGTTTCTGGACTAGCGGGAGAGGATATACGCAGTATTTT. Looking up the rest from reference TRBV28 and TRBJ2-3 gives the full variable domain: DVKVTQSSRYLVKRTGEKVFLECVQDMDHENMFWYRQDPGLGLRLIYFSYDVKMKEKGDIPEGYSVSREKKERFSLILESASTNQTSMYLCASSFWTSGRGYTQYFGPGTRLTVL.

J is TRBJ2-7 and V is TRBV19; 7 nucleotides agree with TRBD1. CDR3 length equals 15 residues. CDR1 is LNHDA and CDR2 is SQIVND in the germline V gene (reference sequence). Losses at the gene ends were 3 bases for V and 0 bases for J; bases not matched to a gene: 5. The CDR3 region has the DNA TGTGCCAGTAGTATCGGACGGGACAGCTCCTACGAGCAGTACTTC. Translating gives CASSIGRDSSYEQYF. Full variable domain (missing parts from reference TRBV19 and TRBJ2-7): DGGITQSPKYLFRKEGQNVTLSCEQNLNHDAMYWYRQDPGQGLRLIYYSQIVNDFQKGDIAEGYSVSREKKESFPLTVTSAQKNPTAFYLCASSIGRDSSYEQYFGPGTRLTVT.

The genes are TRBV11-2 and TRBJ2-3; 7 bases map to TRBD2. From germline, CDR1 is SGHAT and CDR2 FQNNGV. The CDR3 length is 16 residues. V trimming: 2 bases; J trimming: 6 bases; junction bases outside the gene matches: 11. The CDR3 loop is CASSLPSRTRTDTQYF. The DNA for the CDR3 is TGTGCCAGCAGCTTACCCTCTCGGACTAGGACGGATACGCAGTATTTT.

The J gene is TRBJ2-6, the V gene TRBV19; D is unresolved. Trimming removed 2 bases at V and 6 bases at J, with 17 bases between. The CDR3 is 17 amino acids. The germline V gene encodes CDR1 LNHDA and CDR2 SQIVND (reference sequence). CDR3 bases: TGTGCCAGTAGTATAAATCCCCTACGCATTGAGGCCAACGTCCTGACTTTC. Protein sequence: CASSINPLRIEANVLTF.

This clone is a singleton in its sample. The rearrangement links TRBV27 to TRBJ2-5; D remains ambiguous. TRBJ2-7 matches the DNA end more closely, so the J call is doubtful. Looked up from germline, CDR1 is MNHEY and CDR2 is SMNVEV (reference sequence). The CDR3 contains 13 residues. The chain's CDR3 is CASSLRTDYEQYF. The CDR3, as DNA: TGTGCCAGCAGTCTTCGGACGGACTACGAGCAGTACTTC.

J is TRBJ2-7 and V is TRBV6-6; 8 bases are shared with TRBD2. CDR3 length equals 15 residues. V gave up 5 bases and J gave up 6 bases; unmatched junction bases: 12. The germline CDR1 and CDR2 sequences are MNHNY and SVGAGI (reference sequence). CDR3 sequence reads: CASSASGTRSREQYF. Here the CDR3 DNA reads TGTGCCAGCAGTGCCTCCGGGACTAGAAGCCGCGAGCAGTACTTC.

Only a few counts were recorded for this clone. The V and J genes are TRBV7-9 and TRBJ2-3; unclear D gene. CDR1 and CDR2 from the germline V gene are SEHNR and FQNEAQ (reference sequence). The CDR3 covers 18 residues. The V end lost 5 bases, the J end lost 2 bases, and 23 bases lay between the germline ends. The CDR3: CASSLPPRSDGYTDTQYF. As DNA, the CDR3 is TGTGCCAGCAGCCTCCCCCCCCGTTCGGACGGCTACACAGATACGCAGTATTTT.

The rearrangement uses TRBV6-1 and TRBJ2-3, with TRBD2 matching 9 bases. In germline, CDR1 is MNHNS, CDR2 SASEGT. The ends lost 5 bases at V and 4 bases at J; junction bases unmatched: 4. The CDR3 is 14 amino acids. The CDR3 is CASSFSGSPDTQYF. The CDR3 DNA reads as TGTGCCAGCAGTTTTAGCGGGAGCCCAGATACGCAGTATTTT.

The chain recombines TRBV6-5 with TRBJ2-2, with a possible D match to TRBD1 (6 bases). The CDR3 has 15 amino acids. V gave up 0 bases and J gave up 8 bases, with 13 bases separating them. In germline, CDR1 is MNHEY, CDR2 SVGAGI. This chain's CDR3 is CASSYSWDTSGELFF. CDR3 coding DNA: TGTGCCAGCAGTTACTCTTGGGACACCTCAGGGGAGCTGTTTTTT.

V is TRBV10-3 and J is TRBJ2-7; 8 bases match TRBD2. Losses at the gene ends were 1 base for V and 5 bases for J; bases not matched to a gene: 7. This CDR3 is 15 amino acids long. CDR1 and CDR2 (germline): ENHRY, SYGVKD. DNA of the CDR3: TGTGCCATCAGTGAGTGGGACGGGAGGGCCCACGAGCAGTACTTC. It encodes CAISEWDGRAHEQYF.

V and J are TRBV5-4 and TRBJ1-3; D gene unclear. Germline CDR1 reads SGHNT; CDR2 reads YYREEE (reference sequence). Trimming left V 1 base short and J 0 bases short, with 8 bases between. The CDR3 is made up of 15 amino acids. The DNA for the CDR3 is TGTGCCAGCAGCTTGATAACGGCCTCTGGAAACACCATATATTTT. Translating gives CASSLITASGNTIYF.

This clone has just one count. This sequence joins TRBV27 and TRBJ2-7; TRBD1 or TRBD2 may be the D gene (5 bases each). There are 15 residues in the CDR3. Germline V gene sequence: CDR1 MNHEY, CDR2 SMNVEV (reference sequence). Trimming cost V 5 bases and J 4 bases, with 18 bases left between them. The CDR3 bases are TGTGCCAGCAGTCGAACCGGGACGGGACCTTACGAGCAGTACTTC. Its translation: CASSRTGTGPYEQYF.

The chain couples TRBV5-5 to TRBJ2-7; 8 bases map to TRBD1. Germline-derived CDR1 and CDR2 are SGHKS and YYEKEE (reference sequence). The CDR3 is 15 residues long. V lost 0 bases, J lost 5 bases, and 7 bases stayed unmatched. DNA of the CDR3: TGTGCCAGCAGCTTGGCGGCAGGGGGCGTGGACGAGCAGTACTTC. Translation gives CASSLAAGGVDEQYF.

The V gene is TRBV19, the J gene TRBJ2-4; 10 nucleotides align to TRBD1. Germline V lookup: CDR1 LNHDA, CDR2 SQIVND (reference sequence). The CDR3 spans 15 residues. J gave up 9 bases and V 3 bases, and 8 bases lay outside the gene matches. Here the CDR3 DNA reads TGTGCCAGTAGTATCGAGACAGGGGGCATTGGCATTCAGTACTTC. Amino acid sequence: CASSIETGGIGIQYF. The whole variable domain, filled in from reference TRBV19 and TRBJ2-4, reads DGGITQSPKYLFRKEGQNVTLSCEQNLNHDAMYWYRQDPGQGLRLIYYSQIVNDFQKGDIAEGYSVSREKKESFPLTVTSAQKNPTAFYLCASSIETGGIGIQYFGAGTRLSVL.

Within the sample, this clone is medium-sized. V gene TRBV14 combines with J gene TRBJ2-2; D is uncertain. This CDR3 has 16 amino acids. The V gene lost 0 bases and the J gene lost 0 bases, with 8 bases spanning the gap. Germline CDR1 SGHDN, CDR2 FVKESK. The CDR3 DNA reads TGTGCCAGCAGCCAAGAAGCCCCGCCGAACACCGGGGAGCTGTTTTTT. This encodes CASSQEAPPNTGELFF.

The count of this clone is one. DNA for the CDR3: TGTGCCAGCTCGCTGGGGAGCCTAGGTAGCAATCAGCCCCAGCATTTT. This sequence encodes CASSLGSLGSNQPQHF. The chain carries TRBV18 and TRBJ1-5; D ambiguous. Germline CDR1 is KGHSH and CDR2 is LQKENI. This CDR3 contains 16 residues. V shed 6 bases and J shed 0 bases, with 15 bases lying between them. The entire variable domain, with the rest obtained from reference TRBV18 and TRBJ1-5, is as follows: NAGVMQNPRHLVRRRGQEARLRCSPMKGHSHVYWYRQLPEEGLKFMVYLQKENIIDESGMPKERFSAEFPKEGPSILRIQQVVRGDSAAYFCASSLGSLGSNQPQHFGDGTRLSIL.

CDR3 nucleotide sequence: TGTGCCAGTAGTAGGGCAGGTAAATCTGGGGCCAACGTCCTGACTTTC. Amino acids: CASSRAGKSGANVLTF. This sequence joins TRBV19 and TRBJ2-6; D remains ambiguous. This CDR3 has 16 amino acids. Germline CDR1 LNHDA, CDR2 SQIVND (reference sequence). V lost 4 bases and J lost 1, with 11 bases in between.

The genes are TRBV5-6 and TRBJ2-1; D is undetermined. The CDR3 spans 13 residues. Germline V gene lookup returns CDR1 SGHDT and CDR2 YYEEEE. Trimming left V 0 bases short and J 6 bases short, with 7 bases between. The CDR3 loop is CASSLGPRNEQFF. The CDR3 DNA reads TGTGCCAGCAGCTTGGGGCCGCGCAATGAGCAGTTCTTC.

Remarks on this clone: The junction does not match germline at one end; this may be a read error. This chain uses TRBV7-7 with TRBJ2-5; 12 positions agree with TRBD2. The CDR3 extends over 15 amino acids. Germline lookup yields CDR1 SSHAT and CDR2 FNYEAQ (reference sequence). DNA for the CDR3: TGTGCTAGCAGCTTAAGGACTAGCGGGAAAGAGACCCAGTACTTC. It is translated as CASSLRTSGKETQYF.

The chain combines TRBV11-1 with TRBJ2-7; D is possibly TRBD2 (6 bases). The CDR3 contains 14 residues. Germline CDR1 is SGHAT and CDR2 is FQDESV (reference sequence). V gave up 4 bases and J gave up 0 bases, with 10 bases separating them. The CDR3 loop is CASSWGTPSYEQYF. Here the CDR3 DNA reads TGTGCCAGCAGCTGGGGGACTCCCTCCTACGAGCAGTACTTC.

V usage is TRBV5-1 and J usage is TRBJ2-7; D is unclear. The V end was cut by 0 bases, the J end by 2 bases, with 12 bases between. From germline, CDR1 is SGHRS and CDR2 YFSETQ. This CDR3 comprises 15 residues. The CDR3 coding sequence is TGCGCCAGCAGCTTGGCCTCGCATGGGGCCTACGAGCAGTACTTC. It encodes CASSLASHGAYEQYF.

The chain combines TRBV4-1 with TRBJ2-3; 9 bases align to TRBD2. Germline V gene lookup returns CDR1 MGHRA and CDR2 YSYEKL. The CDR3 sequence is 18 residues long. The junction had 9 bases not matched to a gene; V was cut back by 1 base and J by 1 base. The CDR3 spells CASSQGGSGGPRTDTQYF. The DNA of the CDR3 is TGCGCCAGCAGCCAAGGGGGTAGCGGGGGCCCTCGCACAGATACGCAGTATTTT.

The chain is built from TRBV19 and TRBJ2-3; 11 nucleotides match TRBD2. V dropped 6 bases and J dropped 5; count of bases not matched to a gene: 1. From germline, CDR1 is LNHDA and CDR2 SQIVND (reference sequence). CDR3 length equals 13 residues. The CDR3 sequence is CASRTSGIDTQYF. The CDR3 coding sequence is TGTGCCAGTAGGACTAGCGGGATAGATACGCAGTATTTT.

The rearrangement links TRBV23-1 to TRBJ2-5, with D possibly called TRBD1 or TRBD2 (5 bases each). TRBV23-1 is placed among ORFs of uncertain function. V lost 2 bases and J 4 bases, leaving 20 bases between the germline ends. This CDR3 is 17 amino acids long. The CDR3 DNA follows: TGCGCCAGCAGTCAAGTGGCGGGTAGGGGTGGACGAGAGACCCAGTACTTC. This sequence encodes CASSQVAGRGGRETQYF.

V usage is TRBV6-1 and J usage is TRBJ2-7; a weak D match, TRBD2 (6 bases). The germline gives CDR1 MNHNS, CDR2 SASEGT. V lost 2 bases and J 6 bases, leaving 17 bases between the germline ends. There are 15 residues in the CDR3. The DNA for the CDR3 is TGTGCCAGCAGTGAACCCCCAAGGAGGGCCCGCGAGCAGTACTTC. Encoded protein: CASSEPPRRAREQYF.